This TCR beta chain came from a study of graft-versus-host responses after intestinal transplantation. In the study overall: Transplants given to recipients were multivisceral, liver-intestinal, or isolated intestinal. Whole-study results and caveats: GvH clones surfaced in recipient marrow, some emerging earlier in ileum or blood.

Germline V gives CDR1 MNHEY, CDR2 SVGAGI. The CDR3 sequence is 13 residues long. Deletions cut 2 bases from V and 7 bases from J, with 11 bases between. Intraepithelial plus lamina propria lymphocytes were released by processing graft tissue. Some clones are missing from TCRdb's copy, which holds only in-frame ones; the method was immunoSEQ multiplex PCR. This table holds about 18,000 clones, approximately 82% found once. In the case of this clone: The antigen is not known.

J is TRBJ1-2 and V is TRBV6-5; a weak D match, TRBD1 (5 bases). The TCR originated in a human patient who received an intestinal transplant, so some T cells may come from the graft donor. The material sequenced was ileum tissue, taken 17 days after transplant. As DNA, the CDR3 is TGTGCCAGCAGTTACGAAAGAGGGACTGGCTACACCTTC. Its protein is CASSYERGTGYTF.